This T cell receptor beta chain was captured by sequencing in a study of cytomegalovirus exposure and HLA in healthy donors. Study results and limitations: The listing of roughly 160 TCR beta chains classed them as cytomegalovirus-associated. Several of the most significant clusters appeared linked to common viral pathogens, based on a later analysis.

Primers: 60 Vbeta forward and 13 Jbeta reverse. This table comes from immunoSEQ multiplex PCR, and its TCRdb copy is limited to in-frame clones, with some not included. The data show 150,000 or so clones, with about three quarters seen just once and 10% to 15% held by the top ten. The CDR3 extends over 15 amino acids. The germline V gene has CDR1 ENHRY and CDR2 SYGVKD. The J segment lost 5 bases and the V segment lost 3 bases, leaving 6 bases of the junction unmatched. Details on this clone: Its antigen remains unknown.

The chain links TRBV10-3 to TRBJ1-5; 8 bases agree with TRBD1. The clonotype was recovered from a man between 40 and 49 years old in good health and CMV-seropositive. The sequencing input was PBMCs. The CDR3 sequence is CAISDRGQGHQPQHF. The CDR3 coding sequence is TGTGCCATCAGTGACCGCGGACAGGGCCATCAGCCCCAGCATTTT.